The sequence of this T cell receptor (beta chain) was determined in a study of blood T cell repertoires in COVID-19. The overall study: Whether acute or convalescent, the COVID-19 samples came from the United States, Italy and Spain. PBMCs, B-cell-depleted T cells, or T cells were the source of the cDNA or gDNA that made up the material.

As originally analysed: Reference gene primer amplification gave estimated nucleated cell counts. The repertoire was sequenced with immunoSEQ multiplex PCR; TCRdb's copy has only in-frame clones and lacks some. V and J calls and clone size follow that table, whereas D and trimming were derived from the DNA. The data show around 75,000 clones, 88% seen once. The CDR3 is 13 residues long. Germline V lookup: CDR1 MNHEY, CDR2 SVGAGI. V was pared by 6 bases and J by 5 bases, with 6 bases of the junction left unmatched. The table lists this clone with a count of one. The sample was peripheral blood. The TCR comes from a human donor in a cohort sampled during active COVID-19. The rearrangement uses TRBV6-5 and TRBJ1-1; 7 bases are shared with TRBD1. As DNA, the CDR3 is TGTGCCAGCAGATCGACAGGGAGGACTGAAGCTTTCTTT. It yields the protein CASRSTGRTEAFF.